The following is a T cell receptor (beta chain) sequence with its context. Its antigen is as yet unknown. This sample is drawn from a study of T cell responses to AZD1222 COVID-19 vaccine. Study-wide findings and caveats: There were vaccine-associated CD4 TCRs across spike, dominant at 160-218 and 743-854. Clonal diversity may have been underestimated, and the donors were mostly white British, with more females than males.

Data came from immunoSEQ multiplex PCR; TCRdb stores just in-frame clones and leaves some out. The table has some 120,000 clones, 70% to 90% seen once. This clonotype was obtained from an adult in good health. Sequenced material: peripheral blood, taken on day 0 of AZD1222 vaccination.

DNA for the CDR3: TGTGCCAGCAGGACAGGGTCGAACACCGGGGAGCTGTTTTTT. Protein product: CASRTGSNTGELFF. The rearrangement uses TRBV2 and TRBJ2-2; 7 bases fit TRBD1. CDR1 and CDR2 (germline): SNHLY, FYNNEI. The CDR3 totals 14 residues. V was clipped by 6 bases and J by 0 bases; unmatched bases: 1.